The sequence of this TCR beta chain was determined in a study of blood T cell repertoires in COVID-19. Study at large: Acute and convalescent COVID-19 samples came from the United States, Italy and Spain. PBMCs, B-cell-depleted T cells, or T cells provided the cDNA or gDNA that made up the material.

V was pared by 0 bases and J by 9 bases, with 9 bases of the junction left unmatched. Germline loops: CDR1 LGHNA, CDR2 YSLEER. This CDR3 contains 17 residues. Sequenced by immunoSEQ multiplex PCR; TCRdb stores in-frame clones only, minus some. Seen here are almost 95,000 clones, roughly 87% observed once, and the top ten hold around 18%. This clonotype was obtained from a woman aged 55-69 years with COVID-19, enrolled during active disease. The specimen sequenced was peripheral blood. The rearrangement joins TRBV4-3 to TRBJ2-1; 12 bases are a match to TRBD2. The CDR3 protein is CASSQDAASGGAGEQFF. CDR3 nucleotides: TGCGCCAGCAGCCAAGATGCGGCTAGCGGGGGGGCAGGTGAGCAGTTCTTC.